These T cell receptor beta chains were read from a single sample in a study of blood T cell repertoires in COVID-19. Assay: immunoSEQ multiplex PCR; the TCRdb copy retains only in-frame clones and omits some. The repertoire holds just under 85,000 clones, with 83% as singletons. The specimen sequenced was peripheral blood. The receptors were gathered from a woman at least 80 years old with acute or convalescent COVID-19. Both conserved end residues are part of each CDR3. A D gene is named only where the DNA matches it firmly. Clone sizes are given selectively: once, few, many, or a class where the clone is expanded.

CDR3 DNA: TGTGCCAGCAGTTACTCGGCTAGCGGGAGGGGTACGCAGTATTTT
CDR3 protein: CASSYSASGRGTQYF
D gene: TRBD2
V gene: TRBV6-2/TRBV6-3
clone size: .
J gene: TRBJ2-3

CDR3 DNA: TGTGCCAGTAGTATTCAGGGGGCCCAGCCCCAGCATTTT
CDR3 protein: CASSIQGAQPQHF
D gene: TRBD1
V gene: TRBV19
clone size: .
J gene: TRBJ1-5

CDR3 DNA: TGTGCCAGCAGCTTTGGAGGACAGGGGGCGTTGGGAAACACCATATATTTT
CDR3 protein: CASSFGGQGALGNTIYF
D gene: TRBD1
V gene: TRBV7-9
clone size: few
J gene: TRBJ1-3

CDR3 DNA: TGTGCCAGCAGTTTATCTGTTCAGGGGGCATACGAGCAGTACTTC
CDR3 protein: CASSLSVQGAYEQYF
D gene: TRBD1
V gene: TRBV28
clone size: .
J gene: TRBJ2-7

CDR3 DNA: TGTGCCAGCAGCCCGGACAGGGTTCAGCCCCAGCATTTT
CDR3 protein: CASSPDRVQPQHF
D gene: TRBD1
V gene: TRBV7-9
clone size: .
J gene: TRBJ1-5

CDR3 DNA: TGTGCCAGCAGCTTAGGCCCAGGGGTCTACGAGCAGTACTTC
CDR3 protein: CASSLGPGVYEQYF
D gene: .
V gene: TRBV7-2
clone size: few
J gene: TRBJ2-7

CDR3 DNA: TGTGCCAGTAGGCAGGGCTCTGGGGCCAACGTCCTGACTTTC
CDR3 protein: CASRQGSGANVLTF
D gene: .
V gene: TRBV19
clone size: .
J gene: TRBJ2-6

CDR3 DNA: TGTGCCACCAGCAGAGGCGGGGATCCCACAGATACGCAGTATTTT
CDR3 protein: CATSRGGDPTDTQYF
D gene: .
V gene: TRBV15
clone size: .
J gene: TRBJ2-3

CDR3 DNA: TGTGCCAGCTCACCACAGGAAGCGGGAAGTTCCTACAATGAGCAGTTCTTC
CDR3 protein: CASSPQEAGSSYNEQFF
D gene: TRBD2
V gene: TRBV18
clone size: .
J gene: TRBJ2-1

CDR3 DNA: TGCGCCAGCAGCTTAAGCGGGACAACTAATGAAAAACTGTTTTTT
CDR3 protein: CASSLSGTTNEKLFF
D gene: .
V gene: TRBV5-1
clone size: .
J gene: TRBJ1-4

CDR3 DNA: TGTGCCAGCAGTTACTTGCCCGGGTCCAACAATGAGCAGTTCTTC
CDR3 protein: CASSYLPGSNNEQFF
D gene: .
V gene: TRBV6-5
clone size: .
J gene: TRBJ2-1

CDR3 DNA: TGCGCCAGCAGTGAGTCAGGGGGCGCCTACAATGAGCAGTTCTTC
CDR3 protein: CASSESGGAYNEQFF
D gene: TRBD1
V gene: TRBV10-1
clone size: .
J gene: TRBJ2-1

CDR3 DNA: TGTGCCAGCAGTTTATCGCGGGACAGCCGACTAGCCAAAAACATTCAGTACTTC
CDR3 protein: CASSLSRDSRLAKNIQYF
D gene: .
V gene: TRBV27
clone size: .
J gene: TRBJ2-4

CDR3 DNA: TGTGCCAGCAGCCCGAGTAAGCGGGGCTTAGATACCGGGGAGCTGTTTTTT
CDR3 protein: CASSPSKRGLDTGELFF
D gene: TRBD2
V gene: TRBV4-2
clone size: .
J gene: TRBJ2-2

CDR3 DNA: TGTGCCACCAGGGGGGGTGGGAGCTATGGCTACACCTTC
CDR3 protein: CATRGGGSYGYTF
D gene: TRBD1
V gene: TRBV6-6
clone size: .
J gene: TRBJ1-2

CDR3 DNA: TGCAGCGTTGAGAGAGGGCAGGGGGCTAATGAGCAGTTCTTC
CDR3 protein: CSVERGQGANEQFF
D gene: TRBD1
V gene: TRBV29-1
clone size: .
J gene: TRBJ2-1

CDR3 DNA: TGTGCCAGCAGCACGGGGGCGGGACAGGGTGTTGGAAACACCATATATTTT
CDR3 protein: CASSTGAGQGVGNTIYF
D gene: TRBD1
V gene: TRBV5-4
clone size: .
J gene: TRBJ1-3

CDR3 DNA: TGTGCCAGCAGCTTATTAGCAGGGAACTATGGCTACACCTTC
CDR3 protein: CASSLLAGNYGYTF
D gene: .
V gene: TRBV7-9
clone size: few
J gene: TRBJ1-2

CDR3 DNA: TGCGCCAGCAGCTTGCCCCCGACAGGACGGCCGGCTGAAGCTTTCTTT
CDR3 protein: CASSLPPTGRPAEAFF
D gene: .
V gene: TRBV5-1
clone size: once
J gene: TRBJ1-1

CDR3 DNA: TGTGCCAGCAGCCCCCGCAGGACTAGCACAGATACGCAGTATTTT
CDR3 protein: CASSPRRTSTDTQYF
D gene: .
V gene: TRBV7-9
clone size: .
J gene: TRBJ2-3

CDR3 DNA: TGTGCCAGCAGTCCACTACTAGCGGGGGCCACAGATACGCAGTATTTT
CDR3 protein: CASSPLLAGATDTQYF
D gene: TRBD2
V gene: TRBV2
clone size: once
J gene: TRBJ2-3

CDR3 DNA: TGTGCCAGTAGAGGAGACAGGGACCCAAACTATGGCTACACCTTC
CDR3 protein: CASRGDRDPNYGYTF
D gene: TRBD1
V gene: TRBV19
clone size: .
J gene: TRBJ1-2

CDR3 DNA: TGTGCCAGCTCAAGACTAGCGGGTGCAGATACGCAGTATTTT
CDR3 protein: CASSRLAGADTQYF
D gene: TRBD2
V gene: TRBV18
clone size: .
J gene: TRBJ2-3

CDR3 DNA: TGCGCCAGCAGCTGGGACAAGCCCTACGAGCAGTACTTC
CDR3 protein: CASSWDKPYEQYF
D gene: .
V gene: TRBV5-1
clone size: few
J gene: TRBJ2-7

CDR3 DNA: TGTGCCTGGAGTCGGGCAGGGGTGAGAGAGCAGTACTTC
CDR3 protein: CAWSRAGVREQYF
D gene: .
V gene: TRBV30
clone size: .
J gene: TRBJ2-7

CDR3 DNA: TGTGCCAGCAGCCGAACCGATCAGTACGAGCAGTACTTC
CDR3 protein: CASSRTDQYEQYF
D gene: .
V gene: TRBV4-2
clone size: .
J gene: TRBJ2-7

CDR3 DNA: TGCGCCAGCAGCTTTCAGGGGGCTGGGGAGACCCAGTACTTC
CDR3 protein: CASSFQGAGETQYF
D gene: TRBD1
V gene: TRBV5-1
clone size: .
J gene: TRBJ2-5

CDR3 DNA: TGTGCCAGCAGCTTAGCGGCTGTCAGGAATACGCAGTATTTT
CDR3 protein: CASSLAAVRNTQYF
D gene: .
V gene: TRBV7-9
clone size: .
J gene: TRBJ2-3

CDR3 DNA: TGTGCCAGCAGCATCACCCCCGGGACTAGGGAGCAGTACTTC
CDR3 protein: CASSITPGTREQYF
D gene: TRBD2
V gene: TRBV28
clone size: .
J gene: TRBJ2-7

CDR3 DNA: TGCGCCAGCAGCCAAGATTTTCTAGCGGGATACCAAGAGACCCAGTACTTC
CDR3 protein: CASSQDFLAGYQETQYF
D gene: TRBD2
V gene: TRBV4-3
clone size: .
J gene: TRBJ2-5

CDR3 DNA: TGTGCCAGCAGCTTGGGGACAGGGGAGAGCGGGGAGCTGTTTTTT
CDR3 protein: CASSLGTGESGELFF
D gene: TRBD1
V gene: TRBV7-2
clone size: .
J gene: TRBJ2-2

CDR3 DNA: TGCGCCAGCAGCCGGGAGAGCACCGGGGAGCTGTTTTTT
CDR3 protein: CASSRESTGELFF
D gene: .
V gene: TRBV5-1
clone size: .
J gene: TRBJ2-2

CDR3 DNA: TGTGCCAGCAGCTTAGCTCGACAGGGACATAATGAAAAACTGTTTTTT
CDR3 protein: CASSLARQGHNEKLFF
D gene: TRBD1
V gene: TRBV7-9
clone size: .
J gene: TRBJ1-4

CDR3 DNA: TGTGCCAGTAGTATAGGAACGGGGAGTACGGTGCACACCGGGGAGCTGTTTTTT
CDR3 protein: CASSIGTGSTVHTGELFF
D gene: .
V gene: TRBV19
clone size: .
J gene: TRBJ2-2

CDR3 DNA: TGTGCCAGCAGTGACCGGGACAGGGGGCTTTACTTT
CDR3 protein: CASSDRDRGLYF
D gene: TRBD1
V gene: TRBV6-1
clone size: once
J gene: TRBJ2-3

CDR3 DNA: TGCAGCGTTGACGGGGACAGGGCGGTCACAGATACGCAGTATTTT
CDR3 protein: CSVDGDRAVTDTQYF
D gene: TRBD1
V gene: TRBV29-1
clone size: .
J gene: TRBJ2-3

CDR3 DNA: TGTGCCACCAGCAGAGACCCCCGAGGCAAAAACATTCAGTACTTC
CDR3 protein: CATSRDPRGKNIQYF
D gene: .
V gene: TRBV15
clone size: .
J gene: TRBJ2-4